The sequence of this TCR beta chain was determined in a study of T cell responses to AZD1222 COVID-19 vaccine. TCRdb's copy holds only in-frame clones and misses some; the assay was immunoSEQ multiplex PCR. The profile shows some 170,000 clones, 85% to 90% of them singletons. Whole-study results and caveats: The reported proportion of spike-specific TCRs targeting unmutated variant regions was nearly half. The CD4 TCRs associated with vaccination extended across spike and predominated at 160-218 and 743-854.

The CDR3 loop spans 16 amino acids. From germline, CDR1 is LNHDA and CDR2 SQIVND (reference sequence). Trimming removed 8 bases from V and 4 bases from J; junction bases left unmatched: 12. This clone came up once. The antigen remains unidentified. V usage is TRBV19 and J usage is TRBJ2-5, with TRBD1 matching over 11 bases. This material consisted of peripheral blood, taken on day 0 of AZD1222 vaccination. This clonotype was obtained from an adult in good health. The CDR3 here is CASRGQGAFYSETQYF. The CDR3 DNA follows: TGTGCCAGTCGTGGACAGGGGGCTTTTTACTCAGAGACCCAGTACTTC.